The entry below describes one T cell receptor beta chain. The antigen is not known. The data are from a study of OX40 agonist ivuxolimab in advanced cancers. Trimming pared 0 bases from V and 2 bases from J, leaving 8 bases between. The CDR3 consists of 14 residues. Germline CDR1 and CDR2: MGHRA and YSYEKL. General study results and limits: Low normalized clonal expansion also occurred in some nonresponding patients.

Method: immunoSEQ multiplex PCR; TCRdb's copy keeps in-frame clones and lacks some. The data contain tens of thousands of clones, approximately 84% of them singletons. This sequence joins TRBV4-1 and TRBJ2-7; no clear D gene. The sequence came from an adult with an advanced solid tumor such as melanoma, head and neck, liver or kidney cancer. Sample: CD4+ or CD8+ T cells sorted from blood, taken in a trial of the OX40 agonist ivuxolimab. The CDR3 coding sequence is TGCGCCAGCAGCCAAGAGAAGGTAACCTACGAGCAGTACTTC. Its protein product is CASSQEKVTYEQYF.